This T cell receptor beta chain was retrieved from a study of T-cell memory formation after mild COVID-19. Study outcomes and limitations: Nothing confirmed that second-wave clones peaking on day 37 were specific for SARS-CoV-2. The pre-infection memory compartment contained some responding clones, suggesting cross-reactive memory joined.

Germline V gives CDR1 SGHTA, CDR2 FQGTGA. The CDR3 runs 15 residues. The V gene lost 5 bases and the J gene lost 9 bases, with 20 bases spanning the gap. This clonotype was detected only a few times. The antigen is unknown. TCRdb re-called the 5' RACE reads with MiXCR, one entry per CDR3 protein. The repertoire has hundreds of thousands of distinct CDR3 sequences, 15% to 20% of them found once; the top ten carry 20% to 25%. This TCR was recovered from a man aged 18 to 29 who had mild COVID-19 (a few samples of this study predate the infection). Cell type and time point are not known. The sequenced sample consisted of PBMCs or a T cell subset sorted from them (not recorded which). The chain couples TRBV7-3 to TRBJ2-1; D perhaps matches TRBD2 (6 bases). The CDR3 DNA follows: TGTGCCAGCAGCCCCCTGGGGGGTCAGGCCGTTGAGCAGTTCTTC. It encodes CASSPLGGQAVEQFF.